This T cell receptor (beta chain) was retrieved from a study of blood T cell repertoires in COVID-19. The wider study: T cells, B-cell-depleted T cells, or PBMCs provided the cDNA or gDNA that served as material.

The CDR3 sequence is 15 residues long. The V end lost 5 bases, the J end lost 8 bases, and 18 bases lay between the germline ends. The germline V gene has CDR1 MGHDK and CDR2 SYGVNS. How the authors handled the data: By means of reference gene primer amplification, nucleated cell counts were estimated. Profiling relied on immunoSEQ multiplex PCR, and the TCRdb table lists in-frame clones only, not all of them. V, J and clone size are those of that table, while D and trimming were read from the DNA. The table lists around 250,000 clones, 91% of them singletons. Adults between roughly 18 and 89 years of age took part from under 25 US areas. Cohort placement rested on clinical history that participants reported themselves.

This TCR derives from a human donor in a cohort exposed to, infected with or recovered from COVID-19 (not recorded which). The donor label of this sample is uncertain. The chain links TRBV25-1 to TRBJ1-4; D possibly corresponds to TRBD1 (6 bases). Sequences were obtained from PBMCs or T cells enriched from blood (not recorded which). This chain's CDR3 is CASSPPQGKGEKLFF. In DNA form, the CDR3 reads TGTGCCAGCAGTCCCCCTCAGGGGAAGGGGGAAAAACTGTTTTTT.